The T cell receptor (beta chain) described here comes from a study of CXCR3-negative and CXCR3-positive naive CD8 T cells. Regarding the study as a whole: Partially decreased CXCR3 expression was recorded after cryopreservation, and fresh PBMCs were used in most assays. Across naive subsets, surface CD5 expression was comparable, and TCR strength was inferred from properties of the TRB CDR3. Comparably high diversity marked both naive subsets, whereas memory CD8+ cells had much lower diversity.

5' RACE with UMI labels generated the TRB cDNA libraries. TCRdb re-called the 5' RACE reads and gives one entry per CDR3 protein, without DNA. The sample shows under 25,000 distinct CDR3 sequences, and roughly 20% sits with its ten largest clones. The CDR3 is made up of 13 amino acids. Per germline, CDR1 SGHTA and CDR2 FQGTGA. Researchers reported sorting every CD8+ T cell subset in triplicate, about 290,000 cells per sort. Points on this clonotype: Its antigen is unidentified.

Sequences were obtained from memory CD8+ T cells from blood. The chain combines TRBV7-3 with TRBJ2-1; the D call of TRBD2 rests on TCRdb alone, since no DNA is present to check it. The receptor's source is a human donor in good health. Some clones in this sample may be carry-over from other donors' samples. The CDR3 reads CASSSTPLAEQFF.